The rows below give T cell receptor beta chains drawn from one sample of a study of glioma-infiltrating T cells. In TCRdb, the multiplex PCR reads were re-called with MiXCR into one record per CDR3 protein. This sample has more than 90,000 distinct CDR3 sequences, with 40% found just once. The sequenced sample consisted of glioma tissue, nonneoplastic brain tissue, or PBMCs (not recorded which). These receptors came from a human donor with low-grade glioma or glioblastoma, undergoing nonglioma brain surgery, or in good health (not recorded which). CDR3s include the opening cysteine and the closing phenylalanine or tryptophan. D genes are given only for firm matches.

v_gene	d_gene	len	CDR3aa
TRBV6-1	NA	13	CASSRDTNYGYTF
TRBV4-2	TRBD2	16	CASSQATSGDRDTQYF
TRBV6-1	NA	13	CASSSTQNTEAFF
TRBV3-1	TRBD2	15	CASSPGTSGPNERFF
TRBV6-1	NA	12	CASSEVGLSQFF
TRBV3-1	TRBD1	15	CASSGRDRGIYEQYF
TRBV5-6	NA	13	CASSSADYYGYTF
TRBV7-9	TRBD1	16	CASSASGTGGTGELFF
TRBV28	NA	14	CASSRNRRYTEAFF
TRBV20-1	NA	12	CSAVPGTDEQNF
TRBV2	NA	15	CASSEGTASTDTQYF
TRBV9	TRBD1	16	CASSAKGQVYTGELFF
TRBV11-2	NA	18	CASSLRPGLDLSNEKLFF
TRBV4-3	TRBD1	14	CASSPGQGYNIQYF
TRBV7-9	NA	15	CASSLVGLSTDTQYF
TRBV4-2	NA	19	CASGLRAAGTAYSNQPQHF
TRBV7-2	NA	13	CACSLDVGREQFF
TRBV5-1	NA	15	CASSAGSQTNTEAFF
TRBV7-9	NA	14	CASSLLYAYNEQFF
TRBV5-1	NA	16	CASSKIPVEANYGYTF
TRBV4-2	TRBD2	16	CASSQGLAGLTDTQYF
TRBV7-9	NA	14	CASSLKDKNTEAFF
TRBV19	TRBD2	15	CASSPRTSGQETQYF
TRBV20-1	NA	14	CSARKDPTADTQYF
TRBV11-1	TRBD2	15	CASSSSGRVYNEQFF
TRBV6-6	TRBD1	13	CASRDRPNTEAFF
TRBV5-1	TRBD2	15	CASSPLAGATDTQYF
TRBV30	NA	12	CAWTGVGETQYF
TRBV4-1	TRBD1	15	CASSEAGTGIYEQYF
TRBV14	NA	13	CASSRETVDGYTF
TRBV15	NA	14	CATSRGGGGYEQYF
TRBV4-1	TRBD1	16	CASRQDRGAYNSPLHF
TRBV4-3	NA	13	CASSQDMGYEQYF
TRBV2	NA	12	CASRLGAYEQYF
TRBV7-2	TRBD2	16	CASSLALAGGPETQYF
TRBV4-1	NA	14	CASSSNRGTDTQFF
TRBV20-1	TRBD1	14	CSAKQQGRQETQYF
TRBV4-1	TRBD1	16	CASSTNSGQGTPEQFF
TRBV7-9	NA	14	CASSRLQRNTEAFF
TRBV5-6	NA	15	CASSKMRGWYNEQFF
TRBV6-2/TRBV6-3	NA	13	CASSYNNYQPQHF
TRBV9	NA	13	CASSTPSGNTIYF
TRBV7-9	NA	13	CASSDPNLAEAFF
TRBV11-2	NA	14	CASSPNLGPWEAFF
TRBV19	NA	15	CASSIPGFNTGELFF
TRBV10-3	NA	14	CAIGEGQGSYEQYF
TRBV2	NA	13	CASSGEYIETQHF
TRBV6-2/TRBV6-3	NA	14	CARTYRVNTGELFF
TRBV28	NA	14	CASSSPRNNQPQHF
TRBV4-1	NA	13	CASSQEGDYEQFF
TRBV27	NA	13	CASSLGSPGEQFF
TRBV12-3/TRBV12-4	TRBD1	17	CASTPPTGAGPGGELFF
TRBV11-3	NA	14	CVSSGGGEGTEAFF
TRBV27	NA	13	CASSPQGNYGYTF
TRBV5-6	NA	15	CASSPKDWSLSGYTF
TRBV6-1	NA	13	CANSQGENTEAFF